This TCR beta chain originates from a study of T cell changes during pregnancy in multiple sclerosis. The ends were cut back, 4 bases at V and 0 bases at J, with 10 bases in the middle. In germline, CDR1 is MNHNS, CDR2 SASEGT. The CDR3 is made up of 14 amino acids. Here immunoSEQ multiplex PCR was the method, and the copy in TCRdb shows in-frame clones only, minus some. The sample consists of approximately 79,000 clones, about 93% of them appearing once. The genes are TRBV6-1 and TRBJ2-7; maybe TRBD2 (5 bases). The sequences come from peripheral blood, collected in the second trimester of pregnancy. This clonotype was obtained from a female donor in good health, enrolled as a control in a pregnancy study. CDR3 sequence: CASSVGDISYEQYF. CDR3 DNA: TGTGCCAGCAGTGTGGGAGACATCTCCTACGAGCAGTACTTC.